This passage covers 16 T cell receptor beta chains from one sample sequenced in a study of blood T cell repertoires in COVID-19. TCRdb's copy holds only in-frame clones and misses some; the assay was immunoSEQ multiplex PCR. In the table there are about 180,000 clones, approximately 80% of which are singletons. Sequenced: PBMCs or T cells enriched from blood (not recorded which). The receptors were gathered from a man aged 55-75 years who had been exposed to COVID-19.

This chain joins TRBV7-9 and TRBJ1-4; the match to TRBD1 covers 9 bases. Germline trimming cut 1 base from V and 7 bases from J; bases unmatched to any gene: 7. This CDR3 region has 16 residues. Looked up from germline, CDR1 is SEHNR and CDR2 is FQNEAQ (reference sequence). The CDR3 reads CASSLDRTGEGEKLFF. The DNA for the CDR3 is TGTGCCAGCAGCTTAGACCGGACAGGGGAAGGTGAAAAACTGTTTTTT.

J is TRBJ2-1 and V is TRBV9; D may be TRBD2 (5 bases). Trimming removed 0 bases from V and 0 bases from J, with 10 bases in between. Germline V lookup: CDR1 SGDLS, CDR2 YYNGEE. This CDR3 region has 16 residues. This chain's CDR3 is CASSVGVGLSYNEQFF. The CDR3 coding sequence is TGTGCCAGCAGCGTAGGGGTAGGACTCTCCTACAATGAGCAGTTCTTC. Full variable domain (missing parts from reference TRBV9 and TRBJ2-1): DSGVTQTPKHLITATGQRVTLRCSPRSGDLSVYWYQQSLDQGLQFLIQYYNGEERAKGNILERFSAQQFPDLHSELNLSSLELGDSALYFCASSVGVGLSYNEQFFGPGTRLTVL.

V is TRBV30 and J is TRBJ1-6; tentative D call: TRBD1 (5 bases). This CDR3 is built from 14 residues. Germline V gene lookup returns CDR1 GTSNPN and CDR2 SVGIG (reference sequence). Trimming took 0 bases from V and 5 from J, leaving 8 bases between them. The CDR3 nucleotides read TGTGCCTGGAGTGTAGGAGGGGATAATTCACCCCTCCACTTT. Its protein is CAWSVGGDNSPLHF. The variable domain in full, completed from reference TRBV30 and TRBJ1-6, reads SQTIHQWPATLVQPVGSPLSLECTVEGTSNPNLYWYRQAAGRGLQLLFYSVGIGQISSEVPQNLSASRPQDRQFILSSKKLLLSDSGFYLCAWSVGGDNSPLHFGNGTRLTVT.

The chain joins TRBV9 to TRBJ2-7; TRBD1 aligns across 10 bases. The V gene end was trimmed by 3 bases and the J gene end by 6 bases; junction bases not matched to a gene: 12. This CDR3 is built from 16 residues. Germline CDR1 reads SGDLS; CDR2 reads YYNGEE. The CDR3: CASSESPGDRGLEQYF. For the CDR3, the DNA is TGTGCCAGCAGCGAGTCTCCGGGGGACAGGGGCCTCGAGCAGTACTTC.

V gene TRBV9 combines with J gene TRBJ2-1; tentatively, D is TRBD2 (7 bases). Trimming cost V 4 bases and J 2 bases, with 16 bases left between them. The CDR3 has 16 residues. The germline V gene encodes CDR1 SGDLS and CDR2 YYNGEE. CDR3 DNA sequence: TGTGCCAGCAGCCGAGGGGGGGGCCGCACCTACAATGAGCAGTTCTTC. Its protein product is CASSRGGGRTYNEQFF.

The V and J genes are TRBV19 and TRBJ2-2, with 11 bases that match TRBD2. CDR3 length: 15 amino acids. V was pared by 7 bases and J by 6 bases, with 7 bases of the junction left unmatched. Germline assignment: CDR1 LNHDA and CDR2 SQIVND (reference sequence). CDR3 loop: CASMSSSGRSGELFF. DNA of the CDR3: TGTGCCAGTATGAGTTCTAGCGGGAGGTCCGGGGAGCTGTTTTTT.

The chain combines TRBV5-1 with TRBJ2-2, with 8 bases fitting TRBD2. This CDR3 comprises 15 residues. The germline gives CDR1 SGHRS, CDR2 YFSETQ. J lost 7 bases, V lost 1 base, and 6 bases had no gene match. CDR3 region: CASSLFGGGNGELFF. In DNA, the CDR3 is TGCGCCAGCAGCTTGTTCGGCGGGGGGAACGGGGAGCTGTTTTTT.

The V gene is TRBV11-3, the J gene TRBJ2-1; maybe TRBD1 (6 bases). The CDR3 has 14 amino acids. Germline loops: CDR1 SGHNT, CDR2 YENEEA. The V gene lost 2 bases and the J gene lost 4 bases, with 9 bases spanning the gap. This CDR3 is CASSLRGQYNEQFF. In DNA form, the CDR3 reads TGTGCCAGCAGCTTAAGAGGACAGTACAATGAGCAGTTCTTC.

This chain links TRBV18 with TRBJ2-5; 7 positions agree with TRBD1. The V gene end was trimmed by 3 bases and the J gene end by 1 base; junction bases not matched to a gene: 17. CDR1 and CDR2 from the germline V gene are KGHSH and LQKENI. This CDR3 is 19 amino acids long. CDR3 loop: CASSPLRMGQLSPQETQYF. The CDR3 nucleotides read TGTGCCAGCTCACCCCTCAGGATGGGACAGTTGTCCCCCCAAGAGACCCAGTACTTC. The complete variable domain, with remaining parts taken from reference TRBV18 and TRBJ2-5, reads NAGVMQNPRHLVRRRGQEARLRCSPMKGHSHVYWYRQLPEEGLKFMVYLQKENIIDESGMPKERFSAEFPKEGPSILRIQQVVRGDSAAYFCASSPLRMGQLSPQETQYFGPGTRLLVL.

The chain carries TRBV7-9 and TRBJ1-3; a possible D gene is TRBD1 (5 bases). Germline loops: CDR1 SEHNR, CDR2 FQNEAQ (reference sequence). Trimming removed 5 bases at V and 0 bases at J, with 14 bases between. This CDR3 is 16 amino acids long. The CDR3 bases are TGTGCCAGCAGCCCCAGGGTTCCCCTCTCTGGAAACACCATATATTTT. It yields the protein CASSPRVPLSGNTIYF.

The chain couples TRBV19 to TRBJ1-1; 7 nucleotides agree with TRBD1. This CDR3 has 15 amino acids. Germline V CDR1 and CDR2: LNHDA, SQIVND (reference sequence). The V gene end was trimmed by 4 bases and the J gene end by 6 bases; junction bases not matched to a gene: 11. The CDR3 coding sequence is TGTGCCAGTAGTACAACAGGGGCCAACTTCCCTGAAGCTTTCTTT. This encodes CASSTTGANFPEAFF. Filled out from reference TRBV19 and TRBJ1-1, the complete variable domain reads DGGITQSPKYLFRKEGQNVTLSCEQNLNHDAMYWYRQDPGQGLRLIYYSQIVNDFQKGDIAEGYSVSREKKESFPLTVTSAQKNPTAFYLCASSTTGANFPEAFFGQGTRLTVV.

The V and J genes are TRBV7-8 and TRBJ1-3, with D unclear. From germline, CDR1 is SGHVS and CDR2 FQNEAQ. This CDR3 has 14 residues. V was cut by 9 bases and J by 1 base, with 13 bases left in between. The CDR3 sequence: CASGHERSGNTIYF. The CDR3 DNA reads TGTGCCAGTGGGCACGAACGATCTGGAAACACCATATATTTT. The full variable domain, completed using reference TRBV7-8 and TRBJ1-3, is GAGVSQSPRYKVAKRGQDVALRCDPISGHVSLFWYQQALGQGPEFLTYFQNEAQLDKSGLPSDRFFAERPEGSVSTLKIQRTQQEDSAVYLCASGHERSGNTIYFGEGSWLTVV.

The chain uses TRBV11-3 and TRBJ1-3; possibly TRBD1 for D (5 bases). V was cut by 5 bases and J by 0 bases, with 11 bases left in between. There are 15 residues in the CDR3. CDR1 and CDR2 from the germline V gene are SGHNT and YENEEA. The CDR3 DNA sequence: TGTGCCAGCAGCGAGACAGCCGCCTCTGGAAACACCATATATTTT. Protein sequence: CASSETAASGNTIYF.

This chain connects TRBV10-1 to TRBJ1-1; D is unclear. V was clipped by 0 bases and J by 2 bases, with 10 bases between them. The length of the CDR3 is 15 residues. The germline gives CDR1 WNHNN, CDR2 SYGVQD (reference sequence). The chain's CDR3 is CASSESAVCNTEAFF. The CDR3 DNA sequence: TGCGCCAGCAGTGAGTCGGCGGTGTGCAACACTGAAGCTTTCTTT.

In DNA, the CDR3 is TGTGCCGGATCGGGACAGGGGAACACTGAAGCTTTCTTT. Translated: CAGSGQGNTEAFF. The J gene is TRBJ1-1, the V gene TRBV30; 9 bases fit TRBD1. Germline V gene data show CDR1 as GTSNPN and CDR2 as SVGIG (reference sequence). The V segment lost 8 bases and the J segment 1 base; nucleotides outside the gene matches: 5. CDR3 length equals 13 residues. Full variable domain (missing parts from reference TRBV30 and TRBJ1-1): SQTIHQWPATLVQPVGSPLSLECTVEGTSNPNLYWYRQAAGRGLQLLFYSVGIGQISSEVPQNLSASRPQDRQFILSSKKLLLSDSGFYLCAGSGQGNTEAFFGQGTRLTVV.

This chain uses TRBV7-2 with TRBJ1-2; 7 bases align to TRBD1. This CDR3 comprises 17 residues. Germline V gene lookup returns CDR1 SGHTA and CDR2 FQGNSA. This chain's CDR3 is CPPSQLGGTGANYGYTF. The CDR3 nucleotides are TGTCCCCCCAGCCAATTGGGGGGCACAGGGGCAAACTATGGCTACACCTTC.